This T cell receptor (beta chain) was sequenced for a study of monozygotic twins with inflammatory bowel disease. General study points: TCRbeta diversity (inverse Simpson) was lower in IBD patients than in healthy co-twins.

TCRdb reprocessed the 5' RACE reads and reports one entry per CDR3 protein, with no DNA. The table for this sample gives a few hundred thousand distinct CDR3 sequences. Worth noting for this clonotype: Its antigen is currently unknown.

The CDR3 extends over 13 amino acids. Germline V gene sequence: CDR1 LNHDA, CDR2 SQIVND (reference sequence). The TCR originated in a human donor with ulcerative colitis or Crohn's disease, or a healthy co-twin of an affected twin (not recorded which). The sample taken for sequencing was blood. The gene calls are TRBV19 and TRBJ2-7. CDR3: CATLGDSSYEQYF.